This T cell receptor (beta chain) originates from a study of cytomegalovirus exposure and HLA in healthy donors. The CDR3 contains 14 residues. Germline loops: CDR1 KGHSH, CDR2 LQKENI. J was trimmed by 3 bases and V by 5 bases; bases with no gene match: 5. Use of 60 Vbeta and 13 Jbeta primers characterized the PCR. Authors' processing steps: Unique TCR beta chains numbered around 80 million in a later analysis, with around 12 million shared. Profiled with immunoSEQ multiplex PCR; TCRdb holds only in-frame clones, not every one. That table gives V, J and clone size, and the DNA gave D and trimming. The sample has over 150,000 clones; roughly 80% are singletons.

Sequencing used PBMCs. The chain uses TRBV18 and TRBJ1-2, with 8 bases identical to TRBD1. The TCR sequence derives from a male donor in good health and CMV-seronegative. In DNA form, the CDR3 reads TGTGCCAGCTCATCCCAGGGGGCGGACTATGGCTACACCTTC. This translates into CASSSQGADYGYTF.